This entry lists 31 T cell receptor beta chains sequenced from one sample in a study of control samples from healthy donors and cancer patients (dated by TCRdb to 2018 to 2020). The method behind the library was the immunoSEQ multiplex PCR assay. TCRdb obtained this table from immuneACCESS and retained in-frame rearrangements with V and J assigned. These tables miss some clones; where compared with another copy, unresolved V genes account for less than half of the shortfall, and the remainder is unexplained. The table for this sample lists some 200,000 clones; about 94% of them were counted only once. Roughly 1.6% of the sample belongs to the ten largest clones. Material for sequencing was blood. Receptors were obtained from a man in his forties or fifties in good health.

This clone was found once. V usage is TRBV7-9 and J usage is TRBJ2-5; the D is unclear. The CDR3 covers 12 residues. V gave up 7 bases and J gave up 3 bases, with 9 bases separating them. The V gene's germline CDR1 is SEHNR and CDR2 FQNEAQ (reference sequence). This CDR3 is CASIPTEETQYF. The CDR3 coding sequence is TGTGCCAGCATCCCGACGGAAGAGACCCAGTACTTC.

The chain is built from TRBV2 and TRBJ1-5, with unresolved D. The CDR3 has 14 amino acids. The germline gives CDR1 SNHLY, CDR2 FYNNEI. Trimming pared 2 bases from V and 4 bases from J, leaving 9 bases between. The DNA of the CDR3 is TGTGCCAGCAGTGAAAGGGAAATGAATCAGCCCCAGCATTTT. This gives the protein CASSEREMNQPQHF.

This clone was counted a single time. The rearrangement links TRBV27 to TRBJ2-2; 9 bases fit TRBD2. Germline trimming cut 6 bases from V and 4 bases from J; bases unmatched to any gene: 6. This CDR3 is built from 15 residues. Germline loops: CDR1 MNHEY, CDR2 SMNVEV (reference sequence). The CDR3 reads CASRVAGVGTGELFF. The CDR3 bases are TGTGCCAGCAGGGTAGCGGGGGTCGGCACCGGGGAGCTGTTTTTT.

The gene calls are TRBV5-1 and TRBJ2-7; D is possibly TRBD1 or TRBD2 (5 bases each). This CDR3 has 14 amino acids. Looked up from germline, CDR1 is SGHRS and CDR2 is YFSETQ. V was shortened by 6 bases and J by 1 base, with 14 bases between the two germline ends. The CDR3 sequence: CASNNGAASYEQYF. The CDR3, as DNA: TGCGCCAGCAACAACGGGGCGGCTTCCTACGAGCAGTACTTC.

The chain carries TRBV10-3 and TRBJ2-6; no clear D gene. The CDR3 totals 15 residues. V was clipped by 4 bases and J by 0 bases, with 7 bases between them. Looked up from germline, CDR1 is ENHRY and CDR2 is SYGVKD. CDR3 DNA sequence: TGTGCCATCAGTGGGGCAGACTCTGGGGCCAACGTCCTGACTTTC. It codes for CAISGADSGANVLTF.

This clone is a singleton in its sample. CDR3 in DNA: TGTGCCAGCAGCGTCACCGTACAGGGCGAAGCTTTCTTT. It specifies CASSVTVQGEAFF. This chain links TRBV7-3 with TRBJ1-1; maybe TRBD1 (6 bases). The CDR3 is 13 amino acids. Trimming removed 5 bases from V and 8 bases from J, with 15 bases in between. Germline V gene lookup returns CDR1 SGHTA and CDR2 FQGTGA.

The chain employs TRBV6-2 or TRBV6-3 and TRBJ1-1; TRBD1 matches at 11 bases. Germline V gives CDR1 MNHEY, CDR2 SVGEGT. The CDR3 has 12 residues. V gave up 2 bases and J gave up 10 bases; unmatched junction bases: 0. CDR3 coding DNA: TGTGCCAGCAGTTACGGGACAGGGGGAGCTTTCTTT. It is translated as CASSYGTGGAFF.

The rearrangement joins TRBV11-2 to TRBJ2-7; 7 bases align to TRBD1. The germline CDR1 and CDR2 sequences are SGHAT and FQNNGV. The ends lost 5 bases at V and 7 bases at J; junction bases unmatched: 14. This CDR3 spans 15 amino acids. CDR3 DNA: TGTGCCAGCAGCCCCGGACAGGCCCCCTGGGAGGAGCAGTACGTC. It translates to CASSPGQAPWEEQYV.

The rearrangement joins TRBV3-1 (or the pseudogene TRBV3-2) to TRBJ1-6; 7 bases are a match to TRBD1. The CDR3 spans 14 residues. The V and J ends lost 4 bases and 10 bases, in that order; junction bases with no gene match: 7. Germline V gives CDR1 LGHDT, CDR2 YNNKEL (reference sequence). The CDR3 bases are TGTGCCAGCAGCCGCGACAGGGCGAGATCACCCCTCCACTTT. This codes for CASSRDRARSPLHF.

V is TRBV5-1 and J is TRBJ2-3, with 14 bases fitting TRBD2. Germline values: CDR1 SGHRS, CDR2 YFSETQ. V shed 5 bases and J 2 bases; nucleotides not matched to a gene: 10. The CDR3 runs to 18 residues. The CDR3 DNA is TGCGCCAGCAGATGGGGACTAGCGGGGGCCCTACACACAGATACGCAGTATTTT. It encodes CASRWGLAGALHTDTQYF.

The chain has TRBV9 and TRBJ2-7; maybe TRBD1 (6 bases). This CDR3 spans 14 amino acids. Trimming left V 2 bases short and J 3 bases short, with 12 bases between. Germline-derived CDR1 and CDR2 are SGDLS and YYNGEE. CDR3 coding DNA: TGTGCCAGCAGCGTGACCCCGGACAGCTACGAGCAGTACTTC. Protein product: CASSVTPDSYEQYF.

V is TRBV7-9 and J is TRBJ1-1; 10 bases align to TRBD1. V trimming: 5 bases; J trimming: 2 bases; junction bases outside the gene matches: 11. CDR3 length: 17 residues. CDR1 and CDR2 (germline): SEHNR, FQNEAQ (reference sequence). CDR3 DNA sequence: TGTGCCAGCAGCCCCGGGACAGGGGAAAGGTTAAACACTGAAGCTTTCTTT. It specifies CASSPGTGERLNTEAFF. Full variable domain (missing parts from reference TRBV7-9 and TRBJ1-1): DTGVSQNPRHKITKRGQNVTFRCDPISEHNRLYWYRQTLGQGPEFLTYFQNEAQLEKSRLLSDRFSAERPKGSFSTLEIQRTEQGDSAMYLCASSPGTGERLNTEAFFGQGTRLTVV.

The V and J genes are TRBV5-1 and TRBJ2-7, with D tentatively TRBD1 (5 bases). Between the trimmed V and J ends, which lost 2 bases and 5 bases, there was a span of 14 bases. This CDR3 contains 14 residues. The germline CDR1 and CDR2 sequences are SGHRS and YFSETQ. The CDR3 loop is CASSFRQSPDEQYF. In nucleotides, the CDR3 is TGCGCCAGCAGCTTCCGACAGAGCCCCGACGAGCAGTACTTC.

The chain carries TRBV2 and TRBJ1-2; D remains unclear. V shed 8 bases and J shed 4 bases, with 11 bases lying between them. CDR3 size: 12 residues. Germline CDR1 reads SNHLY; CDR2 reads FYNNEI. The CDR3: CASGSGGYGYTF. The CDR3 nucleotides read TGTGCCAGCGGTTCCGGAGGCTATGGCTACACCTTC.

The chain combines TRBV19 with TRBJ1-1; D gene ambiguous. V lost 2 bases and J 6 bases, leaving 10 bases between the germline ends. CDR3 length: 13 amino acids. Germline V gives CDR1 LNHDA, CDR2 SQIVND (reference sequence). The CDR3 DNA is TGTGCCAGTAGTATAAGGAGAAGAGCTGAAGCTTTCTTT. Its translation is CASSIRRRAEAFF.

The chain joins TRBV18 to TRBJ1-6; 7 bases fit TRBD1. The germline V gene encodes CDR1 KGHSH and CDR2 LQKENI. V lost 3 bases, J lost 4 bases, and 9 bases stayed unmatched. The CDR3 extends over 17 amino acids. CDR3 nucleotides: TGTGCCAGCTCACCTCTCAGGGGGACCGTTTATAATTCACCCCTCCACTTT. Translation: CASSPLRGTVYNSPLHF.

The gene calls are TRBV2 and TRBJ2-5; 7 bases map to TRBD2. The CDR3 has 14 residues. V lost 5 bases to trimming and J lost 7 bases; unmatched junction nucleotides: 10. CDR1 SNHLY and CDR2 FYNNEI come from the germline V gene. CDR3 sequence (DNA): TGTGCCAGCAGTAATAAAGGACTAGGAGGGACCCAGTACTTC. As protein: CASSNKGLGGTQYF. The full variable domain, rest sourced from reference TRBV2 and TRBJ2-5, is EPEVTQTPSHQVTQMGQEVILRCVPISNHLYFYWYRQILGQKVEFLVSFYNNEISEKSEIFDDQFSVERPDGSNFTLKIRSTKLEDSAMYFCASSNKGLGGTQYFGPGTRLLVL.

In DNA form, the CDR3 reads TGCGCCAGCAGCCAACTTCTCCCCTACAGGCAAAGGTCCTACGAGCAGTACGTC. Translation: CASSQLLPYRQRSYEQYV. The chain combines TRBV4-1 with TRBJ2-7, with a weak D call TRBD1 (5 bases). The CDR3 runs to 18 residues. Germline V lookup: CDR1 MGHRA, CDR2 YSYEKL. V shed 2 bases and J shed 1 base, with 21 bases lying between them.

The rearrangement links TRBV6-5 to TRBJ2-3; D is unclear. The length of the CDR3 is 15 residues. Germline V CDR1 and CDR2: MNHEY, SVGAGI. V was clipped by 0 bases and J by 6 bases, with 13 bases between them. The CDR3 is CASSYSKGPIDTQYF. Written as DNA, the CDR3 is TGTGCCAGCAGTTACTCGAAGGGTCCTATTGATACGCAGTATTTT.

With respect to this clone: Sequence at one end of the junction differs from germline and may be a read error. Distinct nucleotide sequences in the sample also encode this CDR3. The rearrangement links TRBV7-2 to TRBJ2-7; TRBD2 is a possible D gene (6 bases). The germline gives CDR1 SGHTA, CDR2 FQGNSA. CDR3 length: 14 residues. The CDR3 coding sequence is TGTGCCAGTAGCTTAGTTTGGACTATTTACGAGCAGTACTTC. It translates to CASSLVWTIYEQYF.

V is TRBV27 and J is TRBJ1-6, with 8 bases matching TRBD1. The V and J ends lost 3 bases and 6 bases, in that order; junction bases with no gene match: 4. Germline-derived CDR1 and CDR2 are MNHEY and SMNVEV (reference sequence). The CDR3 sequence is 15 residues long. In DNA, the CDR3 is TGTGCCAGCAGTTTGGACAGGGTGGGTAATTCACCCCTCCACTTT. Amino acid sequence: CASSLDRVGNSPLHF.

The chain carries TRBV12-3 or TRBV12-4 and TRBJ1-1, with 7 bases fitting TRBD1. This CDR3 contains 13 residues. After removal of 8 bases from V and 9 bases from J, the junction contained 12 bases not matched to a gene. The CDR3 region has the DNA TGTGCCAGCCTGGTACAGGGGACGGTGAAAGCTTTCTTT. This sequence encodes CASLVQGTVKAFF.

The CDR3 reads CASSEGQALSYEQYV. The CDR3 nucleotides read TGTGCCAGCAGTGAAGGACAGGCATTATCCTACGAGCAGTACGTC. V gene TRBV2 combines with J gene TRBJ2-7, with a tentative D call TRBD1 (6 bases). The CDR3 runs 15 residues. Germline V gives CDR1 SNHLY, CDR2 FYNNEI. V was shortened by 1 base and J by 1 base, with 11 bases between the two germline ends.

In this sample, this clone turned up once. The chain uses TRBV10-1 and TRBJ2-1; 9 bases agree with TRBD1. Germline CDR1 and CDR2: WNHNN and SYGVQD (reference sequence). The length of the CDR3 is 17 residues. The junction had 13 bases not matched to a gene; V was cut back by 5 bases and J by 5 bases. CDR3: CASSLGPGTGLDNEQFF. The CDR3 DNA reads as TGCGCCAGCAGTTTGGGGCCGGGGACAGGGCTGGACAATGAGCAGTTCTTC.

V and J are TRBV6-4 and TRBJ2-1; TRBD1 agrees at 7 bases. CDR3 length equals 13 residues. V trimming: 2 bases; J trimming: 9 bases; junction bases outside the gene matches: 4. CDR1 is MRHNA, CDR2 SNTAGT, per germline. The CDR3 spells CASSDQGVSEQFF. CDR3 bases: TGTGCCAGCAGTGACCAGGGGGTCAGTGAGCAGTTCTTC.

This clone was detected a few times. The chain combines TRBV2 with TRBJ2-5; tentative D call: TRBD1 (5 bases). Trimming took off 10 bases at V and 3 bases at J, with 9 bases between the two ends. CDR1 and CDR2 (germline): SNHLY, FYNNEI. This CDR3 has 11 amino acids. The CDR3 protein is CATCREETQYF. The CDR3 bases are TGTGCCACGTGCAGGGAAGAGACCCAGTACTTC.

The chain uses TRBV19 and TRBJ2-5; D is unclear. CDR1 and CDR2 (germline): LNHDA, SQIVND (reference sequence). Trimming cost V 9 bases and J 1 base, with 9 bases left between them. The CDR3 contains 12 residues. In DNA, the CDR3 is TGTGCCAGCGCCACTGGCCAAGAGACCCAGTACTTC. As protein: CASATGQETQYF.

This rearrangement joins TRBV6-5 to TRBJ2-3; 11 positions match TRBD2. Germline V CDR1 and CDR2: MNHEY, SVGAGI. The CDR3 runs to 15 residues. Trimming removed 6 bases from V and 3 bases from J; junction bases left unmatched: 5. CDR3 sequence reads: CASRYSGGGTDTQYF. CDR3 bases: TGTGCCAGCAGATATAGCGGGGGGGGAACAGATACGCAGTATTTT.

The genes are TRBV28 and TRBJ1-1; D is uncertain. Germline CDR1 MDHEN, CDR2 SYDVKM. The CDR3 is made up of 15 amino acids. V was cut by 1 base and J by 0 bases, with 9 bases left in between. The DNA of the CDR3 is TGTGCCAGCAGTTTATCGCCTGGGCTGAACACTGAAGCTTTCTTT. Amino acid sequence: CASSLSPGLNTEAFF.

V is TRBV19 and J is TRBJ1-5; TRBD1 matches at 7 bases. J lost 16 bases, V lost 3 bases, and 9 bases had no gene match. The CDR3 totals 12 residues. The germline gives CDR1 LNHDA, CDR2 SQIVND (reference sequence). The CDR3 here is CASSILDRVIHF. The CDR3 DNA follows: TGTGCCAGTAGTATTCTAGACAGGGTCATACATTTT.

The V and J genes are TRBV4-1 and TRBJ1-2; D is uncertain. V was clipped by 3 bases and J by 1 base, with 6 bases between them. Germline CDR1 and CDR2: MGHRA and YSYEKL. CDR3 length: 13 amino acids. CDR3 in DNA: TGCGCCAGCAGCCACGGAGATAACTATGGCTACACCTTC. It codes for CASSHGDNYGYTF.